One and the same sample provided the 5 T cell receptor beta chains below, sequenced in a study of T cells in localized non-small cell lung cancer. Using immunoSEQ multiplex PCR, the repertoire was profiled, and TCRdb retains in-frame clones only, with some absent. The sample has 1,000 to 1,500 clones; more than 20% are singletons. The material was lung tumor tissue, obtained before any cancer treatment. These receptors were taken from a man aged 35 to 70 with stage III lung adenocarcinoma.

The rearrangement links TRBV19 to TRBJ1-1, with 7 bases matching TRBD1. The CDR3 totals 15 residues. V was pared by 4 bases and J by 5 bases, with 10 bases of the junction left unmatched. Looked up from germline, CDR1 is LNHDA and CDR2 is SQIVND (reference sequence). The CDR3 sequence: CASSTPPQGGTEAFF. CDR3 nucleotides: TGTGCCAGTAGTACCCCCCCCCAGGGGGGAACTGAAGCTTTCTTT.

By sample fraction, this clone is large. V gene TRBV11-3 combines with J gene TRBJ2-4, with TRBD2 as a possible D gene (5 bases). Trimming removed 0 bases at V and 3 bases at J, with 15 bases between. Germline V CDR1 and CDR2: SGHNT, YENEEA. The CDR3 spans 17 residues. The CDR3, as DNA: TGTGCCAGCAGCTTAGATTTGGTCGGGATGGGCAAAAACATTCAGTACTTC. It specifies CASSLDLVGMGKNIQYF.

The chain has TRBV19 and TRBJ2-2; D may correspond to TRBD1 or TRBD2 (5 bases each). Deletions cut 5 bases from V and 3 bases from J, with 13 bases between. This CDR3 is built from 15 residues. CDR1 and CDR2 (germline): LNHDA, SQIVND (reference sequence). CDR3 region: CASSDRDRYTGELFF. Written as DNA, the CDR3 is TGTGCCAGTAGTGACCGGGACCGATACACCGGGGAGCTGTTTTTT.

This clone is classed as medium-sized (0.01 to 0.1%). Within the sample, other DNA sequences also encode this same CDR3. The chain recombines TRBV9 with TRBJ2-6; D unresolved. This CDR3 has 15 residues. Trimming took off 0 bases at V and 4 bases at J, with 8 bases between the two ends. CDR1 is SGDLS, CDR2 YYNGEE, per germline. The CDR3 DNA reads TGTGCCAGCAGCGTAGCCGGGTCAGGGGCCAACGTCCTGACTTTC. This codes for CASSVAGSGANVLTF.

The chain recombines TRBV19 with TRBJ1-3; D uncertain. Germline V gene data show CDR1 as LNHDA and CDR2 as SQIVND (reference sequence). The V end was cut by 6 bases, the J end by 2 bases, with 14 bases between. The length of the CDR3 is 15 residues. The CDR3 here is CASSRLAGTGNTIYF. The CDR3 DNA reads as TGTGCCAGTAGCCGTTTGGCTGGGACTGGAAACACCATATATTTT. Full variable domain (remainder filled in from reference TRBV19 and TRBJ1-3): DGGITQSPKYLFRKEGQNVTLSCEQNLNHDAMYWYRQDPGQGLRLIYYSQIVNDFQKGDIAEGYSVSREKKESFPLTVTSAQKNPTAFYLCASSRLAGTGNTIYFGEGSWLTVV.